The 10 T cell receptor beta chains reported below all come from one sample, sequenced in a study of cytomegalovirus exposure and HLA in healthy donors. Using immunoSEQ multiplex PCR, the repertoire was profiled, and TCRdb retains in-frame clones only, with some absent. The sample carries some 76,000 clones, about 95% recorded once. The source material was PBMCs. Source of these receptors: a woman aged 18-29 years in good health and CMV-seronegative.

The V gene is TRBV27, the J gene TRBJ2-3; D possibly corresponds to TRBD2 (5 bases). V lost 3 bases and J 1 base, leaving 5 bases between the germline ends. Germline V gives CDR1 MNHEY, CDR2 SMNVEV (reference sequence). The CDR3 sequence is 13 residues long. The CDR3 DNA follows: TGTGCCAGCAGTTTGCGGGGCACAGATACGCAGTATTTT. This encodes CASSLRGTDTQYF.

J is TRBJ1-5 and V is TRBV19, with a weak D call TRBD1 (5 bases). Germline loops: CDR1 LNHDA, CDR2 SQIVND (reference sequence). V shed 4 bases and J shed 6 bases, with 10 bases lying between them. This CDR3 contains 13 residues. The CDR3 DNA sequence: TGTGCCAGTAGTACACAGGAGAGTCAGCCCCAGCATTTT. This translates into CASSTQESQPQHF.

This chain links TRBV19 with TRBJ1-5; D gene unclear. Trimming removed 6 bases from V and 9 bases from J, with 12 bases in between. The CDR3 covers 12 residues. CDR1 LNHDA and CDR2 SQIVND come from the germline V gene (reference sequence). DNA of the CDR3: TGTGCCAGTAGCTCTGACAACCGGCCCCAGCATTTT. Its translation is CASSSDNRPQHF.

This chain links TRBV25-1 with TRBJ2-7; 9 nucleotides agree with TRBD1. The CDR3 runs 11 residues. Germline CDR1 reads MGHDK; CDR2 reads SYGVNS. CDR3 DNA sequence: TGTCCGGGACAGGGTGGGTACGAGCAGTACTTC. Its protein product is CPGQGGYEQYF.

The chain employs TRBV18 and TRBJ2-2, with unresolved D. The length of the CDR3 is 16 residues. Germline V gene lookup returns CDR1 KGHSH and CDR2 LQKENI. V was clipped by 3 bases and J by 6 bases, with 17 bases between them. DNA for the CDR3: TGTGCCAGCTCACCCCCTACTGAACCACAGCCCGGGGAGCTGTTTTTT. Amino acid sequence: CASSPPTEPQPGELFF. Looking up the rest from reference TRBV18 and TRBJ2-2 gives the full variable domain: NAGVMQNPRHLVRRRGQEARLRCSPMKGHSHVYWYRQLPEEGLKFMVYLQKENIIDESGMPKERFSAEFPKEGPSILRIQQVVRGDSAAYFCASSPPTEPQPGELFFGEGSRLTVL.

V is TRBV7-9 and J is TRBJ1-1, with TRBD1 matching 7 bases. V shed 3 bases, J shed 5 bases, and the junction held 0 bases outside the gene matches. CDR1 and CDR2 (germline): SEHNR, FQNEAQ (reference sequence). This CDR3 contains 12 residues. CDR3 DNA: TGTGCCAGCAGCTTGACAGGGACTGAAGCTTTCTTT. Amino acids: CASSLTGTEAFF.

This rearrangement joins TRBV2 to TRBJ1-2; a weak D match, TRBD1 (5 bases). The V end was cut by 3 bases, the J end by 3 bases, with 11 bases between. Germline V lookup: CDR1 SNHLY, CDR2 FYNNEI. This CDR3 comprises 14 residues. This CDR3 is CASSESRQHYGYTF. The DNA for the CDR3 is TGTGCCAGCAGTGAGAGTAGACAGCACTATGGCTACACCTTC.

V and J are TRBV19 and TRBJ1-4, with D unclear. CDR1 and CDR2 (germline): LNHDA, SQIVND (reference sequence). The CDR3 consists of 15 residues. Between the trimmed V and J ends, which lost 7 bases and 0 bases, there was a span of 12 bases. The CDR3 spells CASTPPGSTNEKLFF. CDR3 in DNA: TGTGCCAGTACCCCACCGGGGTCAACTAATGAAAAACTGTTTTTT.

J is TRBJ2-7 and V is TRBV9; 9 nucleotides align to TRBD1. The CDR3 consists of 14 residues. The V gene end was trimmed by 2 bases and the J gene end by 5 bases; junction bases not matched to a gene: 5. Germline values: CDR1 SGDLS, CDR2 YYNGEE. The DNA of the CDR3 is TGTGCCAGCAGCGTCGGGACAGGGTTCCACGAGCAGTACTTC. It encodes CASSVGTGFHEQYF.

The chain employs TRBV14 and TRBJ1-1; D uncertain. The CDR3 is made up of 12 amino acids. CDR1 SGHDN and CDR2 FVKESK come from the germline V gene. V lost 4 bases and J 3 bases, leaving 6 bases between the germline ends. The CDR3 DNA sequence: TGTGCCAGCAGCCGCCGCGACACTGAAGCTTTCTTT. Residues: CASSRRDTEAFF. The complete variable domain, with remaining parts taken from reference TRBV14 and TRBJ1-1, reads EAGVTQFPSHSVIEKGQTVTLRCDPISGHDNLYWYRRVMGKEIKFLLHFVKESKQDESGMPNNRFLAERTGGTYSTLKVQPAELEDSGVYFCASSRRDTEAFFGQGTRLTVV.